The 27 T cell receptor beta chains below come from one sample, sequenced in a study of identical twins. TCRdb re-called the 5' RACE reads through MiXCR, storing one row per CDR3 protein. Of hundreds of thousands of distinct CDR3 sequences in the sample, around 20% were seen once. The sample also formed part of further work on T cells expressing NK-cell markers.

The specimen was PBMCs. These receptors all stem from a woman aged 18-29 years in good health.

In this sample, this clonotype turned up a few times. The chain employs TRBV5-6 and TRBJ1-6; D is unclear. The V gene's germline CDR1 is SGHDT and CDR2 YYEEEE. The germline V and J ends were trimmed by 4 bases and 10 bases, with 15 bases remaining between them. The CDR3 is 14 amino acids. The CDR3 reads CASSTGRVASPLHF. In DNA, the CDR3 is TGTGCCAGCAGCACTGGACGGGTGGCGTCACCCCTCCACTTT.

This clonotype appeared many times. V and J are TRBV20-1 and TRBJ2-5; D call uncertain. The CDR3 sequence is 10 residues long. V lost 3 bases and J lost 5, with 4 bases in between. CDR1 is DFQATT and CDR2 is SNEGSKA in the germline V gene (reference sequence). The CDR3 spells CSASSETQYF. The DNA for the CDR3 is TGCAGTGCTAGTTCTGAGACCCAGTACTTC.

This clonotype was seen a handful of times. This chain uses TRBV20-1 with TRBJ2-3, with D possibly being TRBD1 (5 bases). Germline CDR1 DFQATT, CDR2 SNEGSKA (reference sequence). CDR3 size: 13 residues. The germline V and J ends were trimmed by 2 bases and 6 bases, with 12 bases remaining between them. DNA for the CDR3: TGCAGTGCTAGACCGTCCCCAGGGGATACGCAGTATTTT. This encodes CSARPSPGDTQYF.

V gene TRBV20-1 combines with J gene TRBJ2-2, with D unresolved. CDR1 DFQATT and CDR2 SNEGSKA come from the germline V gene (reference sequence). The CDR3 consists of 13 residues. The V end lost 3 bases, the J end lost 2 bases, and 7 bases lay between the germline ends. In DNA, the CDR3 is TGCAGTGCTAGCCGGATCAACACCGGGGAGCTGTTTTTT. Its protein product is CSASRINTGELFF.

This clonotype was seen repeatedly, ten times or more. The chain uses TRBV20-1 and TRBJ2-7; D unresolved. The CDR3 sequence is 12 residues long. Trimming took 2 bases from V and 2 from J, leaving 7 bases between them. From germline, CDR1 is DFQATT and CDR2 SNEGSKA (reference sequence). The CDR3 DNA is TGCAGTGCTAGACGCGTACCCTACGAGCAGTACTTC. It is translated as CSARRVPYEQYF.

This clonotype was picked up a small number of times. The rearrangement uses TRBV6-5 and TRBJ1-1; 8 bases match TRBD1. The CDR3 runs 13 residues. Losses at the gene ends were 1 base for V and 8 bases for J; bases not matched to a gene: 3. CDR1 is MNHEY and CDR2 is SVGAGI in the germline V gene. CDR3 DNA: TGTGCCAGCAGTTACTTCGACAGGGGCGAAGCTTTCTTT. Protein product: CASSYFDRGEAFF.

This chain uses TRBV12-3 or TRBV12-4 with TRBJ2-3; D is ambiguous. This CDR3 region has 15 residues. The V end was cut by 0 bases, the J end by 6 bases, with 13 bases between. CDR3 in DNA: TGTGCCAGCAGTTTAGCTACACATCCCTCCGATACGCAGTATTTT. It specifies CASSLATHPSDTQYF.

This sequence joins TRBV11-2 and TRBJ2-1; D is unclear. Trimming left V 7 bases short and J 6 bases short, with 13 bases between. Germline loops: CDR1 SGHAT, CDR2 FQNNGV. CDR3 length: 13 amino acids. In DNA form, the CDR3 reads TGTGCCAGCACCGTTGTTAGTACCAATGAGCAGTTCTTC. It is translated as CASTVVSTNEQFF.

This clonotype was observed a few times. CDR3 loop: CASSLRAAVGNTIYF. Here the CDR3 DNA reads TGTGCCAGCAGCTTGAGGGCGGCCGTCGGGAACACCATATATTTT. V gene TRBV11-2 combines with J gene TRBJ1-3; D is unresolved. This CDR3 is built from 15 residues. The germline V gene encodes CDR1 SGHAT and CDR2 FQNNGV. Trimming took off 3 bases at V and 7 bases at J, with 16 bases between the two ends.

The rearrangement links TRBV6-5 to TRBJ2-7; tentative D call: TRBD2 (5 bases). Trimming pared 2 bases from V and 0 bases from J, leaving 11 bases between. The CDR3 runs to 15 residues. Germline V gene lookup returns CDR1 MNHEY and CDR2 SVGAGI. DNA for the CDR3: TGTGCCAGCAGTTACATGGGTGGGAGCTCCTACGAGCAGTACTTC. Residues: CASSYMGGSSYEQYF.

This sequence joins TRBV7-3 and TRBJ2-7; D not resolved. CDR1 SGHTA and CDR2 FQGTGA come from the germline V gene. CDR3 length: 13 residues. Trimming removed 9 bases from V and 0 bases from J, with 12 bases in between. CDR3 protein: CARFLLSSYEQYF. CDR3 nucleotides: TGTGCCAGATTCCTCCTGAGCTCCTACGAGCAGTACTTC.

This clonotype was detected ten times or more. This chain links TRBV12-3 or TRBV12-4 with TRBJ1-5, with D uncertain. The CDR3 has 12 amino acids. V dropped 3 bases and J dropped 5 bases, with 5 bases sitting between them. CDR3 amino acids: CASSFRDQPQHF. The CDR3, as DNA: TGTGCCAGCAGTTTTCGGGATCAGCCCCAGCATTTT.

The chain joins TRBV5-1 to TRBJ2-1; D is perhaps TRBD1 or TRBD2 (5 bases each). The CDR3 has 14 residues. The V end was cut by 0 bases, the J end by 10 bases, with 14 bases between. Germline values: CDR1 SGHRS, CDR2 YFSETQ. CDR3 in DNA: TGCGCCAGCAGCTTGGCTGGGGGTCGGTGGGAGCAGTTCTTC. Its protein is CASSLAGGRWEQFF.

This clonotype has just a few counts. V gene TRBV10-3 combines with J gene TRBJ2-5, with 7 bases that match TRBD1. Trimming at V came to 10 bases and at J to 4 bases, leaving 3 bases not matched to a gene. The CDR3 is 11 amino acids. Per germline, CDR1 ENHRY and CDR2 SYGVKD. CDR3 bases: TGTGCCACCCAGGGGGTAGAGACCCAGTACTTC. Translated, it gives CATQGVETQYF.

This clonotype was found a few times. V usage is TRBV5-1 and J usage is TRBJ2-7; tentatively, D is TRBD2 (6 bases). Germline assignment: CDR1 SGHRS and CDR2 YFSETQ. This CDR3 is 15 amino acids long. Trimming left V 0 bases short and J 4 bases short, with 14 bases between. CDR3 nucleotides: TGCGCCAGCAGCTTGGGCGGCGGGACGGGGTACGAGCAGTACTTC. Its translation: CASSLGGGTGYEQYF.

The table lists this clonotype with many counts. This sequence joins TRBV4-3 and TRBJ2-7; D is ambiguous. V gave up 3 bases and J gave up 4 bases, with 7 bases separating them. CDR1 is LGHNA and CDR2 is YSLEER in the germline V gene. The CDR3 length is 12 residues. The CDR3, as DNA: TGCGCCAGCAGCCAGGCTAAATACGAGCAGTACTTC. Amino acids: CASSQAKYEQYF.

This clonotype showed up many times. The chain couples TRBV12-3 or TRBV12-4 to TRBJ2-5; no reliable D call. The CDR3 is 12 residues long. V was pared by 1 base and J by 5 bases, with 5 bases between. The CDR3 DNA is TGTGCCAGCAGTTTAGGGGTGGAGACCCAGTACTTC. Translating gives CASSLGVETQYF.

On this clonotype: Relative to the germline gene, one junction end is altered; a read error may explain this. The V and J genes are TRBV10-3 and TRBJ2-7, with D perhaps matching TRBD1 or TRBD2 (5 bases each). Germline V gene lookup returns CDR1 ENHRY and CDR2 SYGVKD. The length of the CDR3 is 12 residues. CDR3 in amino acids: CAISESQGVLAF. In nucleotides, the CDR3 is TGTGCCATCAGTGAGTCCCAGGGAGTTCTAGCCTTC.

The V gene is TRBV10-3, the J gene TRBJ2-7; TRBD2 matches at 9 bases. CDR1 is ENHRY, CDR2 SYGVKD, per germline. The V segment lost 6 bases and the J segment 6 bases; nucleotides outside the gene matches: 9. This CDR3 spans 14 amino acids. CDR3 region: CAIRAGGHSSEQYF. The CDR3 nucleotides are TGTGCCATCAGAGCGGGAGGTCACTCTAGCGAGCAGTACTTC.

For the CDR3, the DNA is TGTGCCAGCAGCTTAGTCCCCAGACAGGAGGAGGAGACCCAGTACTTC. Its protein is CASSLVPRQEEETQYF. This chain joins TRBV11-2 and TRBJ2-5; D might be TRBD1 (6 bases). The germline V gene encodes CDR1 SGHAT and CDR2 FQNNGV. This CDR3 has 16 residues. Trimming left V 1 base short and J 5 bases short, with 17 bases between.

This rearrangement joins TRBV12-3 or TRBV12-4 to TRBJ2-1, with D possibly being TRBD1 (6 bases). There are 16 residues in the CDR3. Between the trimmed V and J ends, which lost 5 bases and 0 bases, there was a span of 14 bases. The CDR3: CASSLDRSSSYNEQFF. The CDR3 bases are TGTGCCAGCAGTCTTGACAGGTCGAGCTCCTACAATGAGCAGTTCTTC.

This clonotype appeared many times. This chain uses TRBV20-1 with TRBJ2-3, with D possibly being TRBD2 (5 bases). Germline values: CDR1 DFQATT, CDR2 SNEGSKA (reference sequence). The CDR3 length is 11 residues. The V gene lost 6 bases and the J gene lost 6 bases, with 10 bases spanning the gap. CDR3 in amino acids: CSAALGDTQYF. Written as DNA, the CDR3 is TGCAGTGCCGCACTAGGGGATACGCAGTATTTT.

This clonotype was detected many times. The chain is built from TRBV6-6 and TRBJ1-1, with D tentatively TRBD1 (5 bases). The ends were cut back, 6 bases at V and 7 bases at J, with 15 bases in the middle. This CDR3 has 13 amino acids. Germline CDR1 reads MNHNY; CDR2 reads SVGAGI (reference sequence). Written as DNA, the CDR3 is TGTGCCAGCAGACCGGGGCCCGGTTTTGAAGCTTTCTTT. Amino acid sequence: CASRPGPGFEAFF.

The rearrangement uses TRBV24-1 and TRBJ2-6; D gene unclear. Per the germline V gene, CDR1 is KGHDR and CDR2 is SFDVKD. The CDR3 is made up of 13 amino acids. V lost 7 bases and J 8 bases, leaving 11 bases between the germline ends. CDR3 sequence (DNA): TGTGCCACCAGCCCCAACTGGTCCAACGTCCTGACTTTC. Its translation: CATSPNWSNVLTF.

This clonotype was seen more than once but under ten times. The chain has TRBV7-9 and TRBJ2-7; TRBD1 aligns across 8 bases. J lost 9 bases, V lost 5 bases, and 12 bases had no gene match. The CDR3 is 14 residues long. The germline gives CDR1 SEHNR, CDR2 FQNEAQ (reference sequence). CDR3 residues: CASSQGTGSKAQYF. The CDR3 bases are TGTGCCAGCAGCCAGGGGACAGGTTCAAAGGCGCAGTACTTC.

This clonotype was detected only a few times. The genes are TRBV20-1 and TRBJ2-1, with TRBD2 identical over 8 bases. This CDR3 has 14 amino acids. Germline V gives CDR1 DFQATT, CDR2 SNEGSKA (reference sequence). The trim removed 3 bases at V and 6 bases at J, leaving 7 bases unmatched. The CDR3 spells CSARLSGAFNEQFF. The CDR3 nucleotides are TGCAGTGCTAGGCTTAGCGGGGCCTTCAATGAGCAGTTCTTC.

This clonotype was recorded at least ten times. The chain links TRBV20-1 to TRBJ2-5; the D is unclear. The V gene lost 7 bases and the J gene lost 4 bases, with 10 bases spanning the gap. Looked up from germline, CDR1 is DFQATT and CDR2 is SNEGSKA (reference sequence). The CDR3 totals 11 residues. The CDR3 loop is CSGLSRETQYF. CDR3 bases: TGCAGTGGCTTATCGCGAGAGACCCAGTACTTC.